The 10 T cell receptor beta chains below come from one sample, sequenced in a study of blood T cell repertoires in COVID-19. Sequencing used immunoSEQ multiplex PCR; TCRdb keeps in-frame clones, though not all of them. The sample lists tens of thousands of clones; over 75% were seen once. Sequencing was performed on peripheral blood. The origin of the receptors is a man aged 45-60 years with active COVID-19.

The chain combines TRBV27 with TRBJ2-1; 8 bases are shared with TRBD2. Per germline, CDR1 MNHEY and CDR2 SMNVEV (reference sequence). Trimming cost V 7 bases and J 0 bases; bases outside gene matches: 14. This CDR3 comprises 18 residues. The CDR3 loop is CASNTGGVPDSSYNEQFF. CDR3 DNA: TGTGCCAGCAACACCGGGGGGGTCCCCGATAGCTCCTACAATGAGCAGTTCTTC.

The chain links TRBV24-1 to TRBJ2-1; TRBD1 matches 9 bases. This CDR3 contains 17 residues. CDR1 is KGHDR, CDR2 SFDVKD, per germline. J was trimmed by 8 bases and V by 7 bases; bases with no gene match: 17. The CDR3, as DNA: TGTGCCACCAGCGGGGTGGTAGGGACAGGGTCGGGCCATGAGCAGTTCTTC. It yields the protein CATSGVVGTGSGHEQFF.

This clone has only one observation. The rearrangement uses TRBV10-3 and TRBJ2-1; TRBD2 matches 11 bases. The ends lost 9 bases at V and 6 bases at J; junction bases unmatched: 7. Germline V gene lookup returns CDR1 ENHRY and CDR2 SYGVKD. There are 14 residues in the CDR3. CDR3 bases: TGTGCCATTAGCGGGAGGGCCGATAGCAATGAGCAGTTCTTC. As protein: CAISGRADSNEQFF.

The gene calls are TRBV14 and TRBJ1-2; 7 bases fit TRBD1. The CDR3 sequence is 13 residues long. V lost 3 bases and J lost 5; bases outside the gene matches: 3. Germline lookup yields CDR1 SGHDN and CDR2 FVKESK. CDR3 amino acids: CASSHARGYGYTF. Written as DNA, the CDR3 is TGTGCCAGCAGCCACGCCAGGGGGTATGGCTACACCTTC.

The table lists this clone with a few counts. The CDR3 sequence: CASSVGTGSSYEQYF. The CDR3 DNA is TGTGCCAGCAGCGTTGGGACAGGGAGCTCCTACGAGCAGTACTTC. The chain joins TRBV9 to TRBJ2-7; 9 bases align to TRBD1. CDR1 and CDR2 (germline): SGDLS, YYNGEE. This CDR3 spans 15 amino acids. With 2 bases clipped from V and 0 bases from J, the junction kept 3 bases outside the gene matches.

This clone has only a few counts. The rearrangement uses TRBV5-1 and TRBJ2-7, with D possibly TRBD1 on 6 matching bases. CDR3 length equals 14 residues. Germline CDR1 is SGHRS and CDR2 is YFSETQ. V was shortened by 0 bases and J by 4 bases, with 11 bases between the two germline ends. The CDR3 DNA sequence: TGCGCCAGCAGCTTGGTTGGGGGCAGATACGAGCAGTACTTC. Encoded protein: CASSLVGGRYEQYF.

The rearrangement links TRBV30 to TRBJ1-2; D possibly corresponds to TRBD1 (6 bases). The CDR3 extends over 13 amino acids. Looked up from germline, CDR1 is GTSNPN and CDR2 is SVGIG (reference sequence). The ends were cut back, 0 bases at V and 4 bases at J, with 9 bases in the middle. The CDR3 bases are TGTGCCTGGAGTGTACAGGGCGGCTATGGCTACACCTTC. This sequence encodes CAWSVQGGYGYTF.

The genes are TRBV28 and TRBJ2-7; 11 bases are shared with TRBD1. J lost 7 bases, V lost 7 bases, and 6 bases had no gene match. This CDR3 contains 13 residues. CDR1 is MDHEN, CDR2 SYDVKM, per germline. Here the CDR3 reads CASTGQGAGEQYF. The CDR3, as DNA: TGTGCCAGCACCGGACAGGGGGCTGGTGAGCAGTACTTC.

As DNA, the CDR3 is TGCGCCAGCAGTACACAGGGTATAGGGACAGATACGCAGTATTTT. Protein sequence: CASSTQGIGTDTQYF. The rearrangement joins TRBV5-1 to TRBJ2-3; TRBD1 might be the D (6 bases). Trimming took off 5 bases at V and 3 bases at J, with 16 bases between the two ends. The CDR3 covers 15 residues. Germline CDR1 and CDR2: SGHRS and YFSETQ.

V is TRBV7-2 and J is TRBJ1-3; 8 bases map to TRBD1. CDR3 length: 15 amino acids. The V gene's germline CDR1 is SGHTA and CDR2 FQGNSA. Germline trimming cut 5 bases from V and 4 bases from J; bases unmatched to any gene: 7. CDR3 region: CASSPRGRDGNTIYF. CDR3 coding DNA: TGTGCCAGCAGCCCCAGGGGGCGCGACGGAAACACCATATATTTT.